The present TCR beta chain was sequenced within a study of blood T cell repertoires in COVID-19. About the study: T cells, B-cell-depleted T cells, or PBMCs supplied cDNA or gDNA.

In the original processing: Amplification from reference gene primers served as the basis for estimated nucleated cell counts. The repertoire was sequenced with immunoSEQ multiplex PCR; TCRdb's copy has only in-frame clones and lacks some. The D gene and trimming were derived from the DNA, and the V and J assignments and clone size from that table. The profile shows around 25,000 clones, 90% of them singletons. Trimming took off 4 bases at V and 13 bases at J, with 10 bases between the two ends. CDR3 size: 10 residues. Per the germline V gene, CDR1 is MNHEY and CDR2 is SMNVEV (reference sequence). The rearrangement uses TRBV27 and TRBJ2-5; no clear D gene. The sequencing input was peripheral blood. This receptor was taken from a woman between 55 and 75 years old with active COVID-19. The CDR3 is CASSSRAPYF. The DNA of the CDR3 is TGTGCCAGCAGTTCCCGAGCTCCGTACTTC.